Each of the 19 T cell receptor beta chains below was sequenced from the same sample in a study of read filtering for tumor transcriptome and immune sequencing. The library was built from about 0.4 ug RNA with molecular barcoded adaptors for alpha/delta and beta/gamma chains. MiXCR, applied by TCRdb to the reads, yields one record per CDR3 protein. The data contain tens of thousands of distinct CDR3 sequences, nearly 20% of them singletons. The sequenced sample consisted of a population of CD138-negative cells sorted from bone marrow. The receptors shown here come from a donor over 35 with multiple myeloma.

This clonotype was counted only a few times. Mismatch with germline at one junction end may stem from a read error. V and J are TRBV20-1 and TRBJ1-1; the D gene is possibly TRBD1 (6 bases). The CDR3 is made up of 17 amino acids. Germline V gives CDR1 DFQATT, CDR2 SNEGSKA (reference sequence). CDR3 residues: CGASQAAERQGDTEAFF. As DNA, the CDR3 is TGCGGTGCTAGCCAAGCGGCGGAGAGGCAAGGGGACACTGAGGCTTTCTTT.

This clonotype has only a few counts. In DNA, the CDR3 is TGTGCCAGTAAAGGGGACATTAGCAATCAGCCCCAGCATTTT. Amino acid sequence: CASKGDISNQPQHF. V and J are TRBV19 and TRBJ1-5, with D possibly being TRBD1 (6 bases). Germline V gives CDR1 LNHDA, CDR2 SQIVND (reference sequence). CDR3 length: 14 residues. The V and J ends lost 7 bases and 0 bases respectively, with 10 bases between them.

This clonotype appeared many times. The chain is built from TRBV7-3 and TRBJ2-1, with D unresolved. The CDR3 extends over 16 amino acids. Germline V gene lookup returns CDR1 SGHTA and CDR2 FQGTGA. The germline V and J ends were trimmed by 4 bases and 8 bases, with 21 bases remaining between them. CDR3 residues: CASSSNPASASDEQFF. The CDR3 DNA reads TGTGCCAGCAGCTCCAACCCCGCATCCGCCTCGGATGAGCAGTTCTTC.

Comment on this clonotype: Being one base from a much bigger clone, this may be a read error. The chain is built from TRBV6-1 and TRBJ2-5; 15 bases are a match to TRBD2. The CDR3 sequence is 18 residues long. The germline V gene encodes CDR1 MNHNS and CDR2 SASEGT. The CDR3 sequence is CACSGTIPGLAGGETQYF. For the CDR3, the DNA is TGTGCCTGCAGTGGAACTATCCCGGGACTAGCGGGAGGAGAGACCCAGTACTTC.

This clonotype was detected only a few times. This CDR3 is CASRTGGGNYGYTF. The CDR3 nucleotides are TGTGCCAGCAGGACAGGGGGCGGAAACTATGGCTACACCTTC. V is TRBV6-1 and J is TRBJ1-2; 10 bases map to TRBD1. Germline-derived CDR1 and CDR2 are MNHNS and SASEGT. The CDR3 sequence is 14 residues long. V dropped 6 bases and J dropped 2; count of bases not matched to a gene: 3.

This chain links TRBV7-3 with TRBJ1-3; D might be TRBD1 (5 bases). The length of the CDR3 is 16 residues. The germline V gene has CDR1 SGHTA and CDR2 FQGTGA. With 1 base removed from V and 4 bases from J, the gap between germline ends came to 14 bases. The CDR3 protein is CASSLNPGLAGNTIYF. The CDR3 nucleotides read TGTGCCAGCAGCTTAAATCCAGGGCTCGCCGGAAACACCATATATTTT. Combining the CDR3 with reference TRBV7-3 and TRBJ1-3 gives the whole variable domain GAGVSQTPSNKVTEKGKYVELRCDPISGHTALYWYRQSLGQGPEFLIYFQGTGAADDSGLPNDRFFAVRPEGSVSTLKIQRTERGDSAVYLCASSLNPGLAGNTIYFGEGSWLTVV.

The chain carries TRBV12-3 or TRBV12-4 and TRBJ2-1; 7 bases align to TRBD2. V gave up 7 bases and J gave up 12 bases; unmatched junction bases: 18. The CDR3 spans 15 residues. CDR3 DNA sequence: TGTGCCAGCATTCCCCACCGGACGGGGGGAGGAGGGCAGTTCTTC. It encodes CASIPHRTGGGGQFF.

As concerns this clonotype: This may come from a read error, since a much larger clone is one base off. The V call is TRBV10-3, the J call TRBJ2-1, with 8 bases identical to TRBD2. Germline lookup yields CDR1 ENHRY and CDR2 SYGVKD. CDR3 length: 14 amino acids. J lost 11 bases, V lost 5 bases, and 11 bases had no gene match. The CDR3 bases are TGTGCCATCAGTACGAAGCGGGAGAACAGTAAGCAGTTCTTC. Protein sequence: CAISTKRENSKQFF.

This clonotype appeared a few times. V is TRBV28 and J is TRBJ1-5; TRBD1 agrees at 10 bases. The CDR3 covers 16 residues. The germline V gene has CDR1 MDHEN and CDR2 SYDVKM. V was clipped by 1 base and J by 7 bases; unmatched bases: 7. CDR3 nucleotides: TGTGCCAGCAGTTTATTTCGCGGGACAGGGGCCCAGCCCCAGCATTTT. Protein product: CASSLFRGTGAQPQHF.

This clonotype was seen ten or more times. The germline gene is not matched at one end of the junction; a read error may be the cause. The V call is TRBV19, the J call TRBJ2-1, with D possibly being TRBD2 (7 bases). CDR3 length: 12 residues. Germline V gene sequence: CDR1 LNHDA, CDR2 SQIVND (reference sequence). The CDR3: CASSIGGGANLF. The DNA for the CDR3 is TGTGCCAGTAGTATAGGAGGGGGGGCGAATCTCTTC.

This clonotype was picked up many times. In DNA, the CDR3 is TGCAGTGCTTCGGGGGGTTTGCGGGGTGAAAAACTGTTTTTT. Amino acids: CSASGGLRGEKLFF. The rearrangement links TRBV20-1 to TRBJ1-4, with D possibly being TRBD1 (5 bases). V lost 5 bases and J 7 bases, leaving 17 bases between the germline ends. Germline loops: CDR1 DFQATT, CDR2 SNEGSKA (reference sequence). This CDR3 is 14 amino acids long.

This rearrangement joins TRBV29-1 to TRBJ1-3; D ambiguous. Trimming left V 7 bases short and J 14 bases short, with 27 bases between. The CDR3 spans 14 residues. Germline CDR1 is SQVTM and CDR2 is ANQGSEA. The CDR3: CSAPDVISGNALYF. CDR3 nucleotide sequence: TGCAGCGCACCGGACGTAATCTCTGGAAACGCCCTATATTTT. The full variable domain, rest sourced from reference TRBV29-1 and TRBJ1-3, is SAVISQKPSRDICQRGTSLTIQCQVDSQVTMMFWYRQQPGQSLTLIATANQGSEATYESGFVIDKFPISRPNLTFSTLTVSNMSPEDSSIYLCSAPDVISGNALYFGEGSWLTVV.

About this clonotype itself: A much larger clone is a single base away; this may be a read error. The gene calls are TRBV20-1 and TRBJ2-5; D is undetermined. V lost 0 bases to trimming and J lost 7 bases, with 6 bases between them. CDR1 and CDR2 (germline): DFQATT, SNEGSKA (reference sequence). The CDR3 extends over 11 amino acids. CDR3 sequence: CSARDKRTQYF. CDR3 in DNA: TGCAGTGCTAGAGATAAGAGGACCCAGTACTTC.

Ten or more counts support this clonotype. This chain joins TRBV2 and TRBJ2-1, with D possibly matching TRBD2 (6 bases). V dropped 5 bases and J dropped 3 bases, with 11 bases sitting between them. The CDR3 covers 14 residues. CDR1 is SNHLY, CDR2 FYNNEI, per germline. The CDR3 loop is CASSLGGGYNEQFF. CDR3 in DNA: TGTGCCAGCAGTTTGGGGGGTGGCTACAATGAGCAGTTCTTC.

This clonotype appeared many times. V and J are TRBV6-6 and TRBJ1-1; D uncertain. V was clipped by 5 bases and J by 1 base, with 11 bases between them. Germline CDR1 is MNHNY and CDR2 is SVGAGI (reference sequence). This CDR3 spans 14 amino acids. CDR3 amino acids: CASSRNGWNTEAFF. As DNA, the CDR3 is TGTGCCAGCAGTCGGAACGGATGGAACACTGAAGCTTTCTTT.

By share, this clonotype counts as medium-sized. This sequence joins TRBV11-2 and TRBJ2-1; TRBD1 is a possible D gene (5 bases). Germline CDR1 is SGHAT and CDR2 is FQNNGV. The CDR3 loop spans 15 amino acids. The ends were cut back, 5 bases at V and 5 bases at J, with 16 bases in the middle. The CDR3 DNA is TGTGCCAGCAGCGAACTACAGGACGGAAACAATGAGCAGTTCTTC. Its translation: CASSELQDGNNEQFF.

This clonotype was seen at least ten times. J is TRBJ2-7 and V is TRBV29-1; no clear D gene. Trimming removed 3 bases from V and 4 bases from J, with 10 bases in between. The germline CDR1 and CDR2 sequences are SQVTM and ANQGSEA. This CDR3 has 12 residues. The DNA for the CDR3 is TGCAGCGTTGAGGGTGATCTGTACGAGCAGTACTTC. Translated, it gives CSVEGDLYEQYF.

This clonotype showed up many times. The chain joins TRBV2 to TRBJ2-2; 12 nucleotides align to TRBD2. This CDR3 comprises 16 residues. The junction had 3 bases not matched to a gene; V was cut back by 5 bases and J by 2 bases. Germline-derived CDR1 and CDR2 are SNHLY and FYNNEI. The CDR3: CASSLTSGGNTGELFF. The CDR3 DNA is TGTGCCAGCAGTCTGACTAGCGGGGGTAACACCGGGGAGCTGTTTTTT. Variable domain in full (rest from reference TRBV2 and TRBJ2-2): EPEVTQTPSHQVTQMGQEVILRCVPISNHLYFYWYRQILGQKVEFLVSFYNNEISEKSEIFDDQFSVERPDGSNFTLKIRSTKLEDSAMYFCASSLTSGGNTGELFFGEGSRLTVL.

Only a few counts were recorded for this clonotype. The genes are TRBV6-2 or TRBV6-3 and TRBJ1-2; the D is unclear. Trimming cost V 7 bases and J 0 bases, with 9 bases left between them. CDR3 length: 13 amino acids. The germline gives CDR1 MNHEY, CDR2 SVGEGT. The CDR3 DNA follows: TGTGCCAGCACCTCTAACTCTAACTATGGCTACACCTTC. Translated: CASTSNSNYGYTF.